The 23 T cell receptor beta chains below were found in one sample sequenced in a study of Tregs in tolerant kidney transplant recipients. Clones were read by immunoSEQ multiplex PCR, and TCRdb kept only the in-frame ones, dropping some. The sample has 31,000 or so clones. Sample: CD8+ T cells from blood, taken before the transplant. These receptors were taken from a human donor who received a combined kidney and bone marrow transplant.

The covered CDR3 bases are TGCAGCGTCGATTGGACTAGCGGGAGGAGGGATGAG. Translating gives CSVDWTSGRRDE. In full, the CDR3 is CSVDWTSGRRDEQFF. This chain links TRBV29-1 with TRBJ2-1, with 14 bases fitting TRBD2. The CDR3 end lies 3 residues beyond the end of the read and is filled in from the germline J gene. J was trimmed by 8 bases and V by 6 bases; bases with no gene match: 9. Germline assignment: CDR1 SQVTM and CDR2 ANQGSEA. The CDR3 is 15 residues long.

With regard to this clone: The read halts 3 residues ahead of the CDR3 end, with the missing end drawn from the germline J gene. The J gene is TRBJ2-1, the V gene TRBV19; 9 bases match TRBD2. The germline V gene has CDR1 LNHDA and CDR2 SQIVND (reference sequence). V was clipped by 3 bases and J by 6 bases; unmatched bases: 6. The CDR3 extends over 15 amino acids. The sequenced part of the CDR3 DNA is TGTGCCAGTAGTATTCTAGCGGGGCCTACCAATGAG. It is translated as CASSILAGPTNE. From start to end, the CDR3 is CASSILAGPTNEQFF.

Of note for this clone: The CDR3 is cut off 3 residues early in the read; its end comes from the germline J gene. V is TRBV7-9 and J is TRBJ2-1, with a tentative D call TRBD2 (5 bases). The CDR3 has 15 amino acids. V lost 2 bases to trimming and J lost 9 bases, with 17 bases between them. Germline-derived CDR1 and CDR2 are SEHNR and FQNEAQ (reference sequence). CDR3 DNA, as far as it was read: TGTGCCAGCAGCTTACGGCAGGTTCAAGAGGGTGAG. Translated: CASSLRQVQEGE. The whole CDR3 is CASSLRQVQEGEQFF.

As regards this clone: Sequencing ends 3 residues short of the CDR3 end; the germline J gene provides the rest. The chain has TRBV7-3 and TRBJ2-3, with a possible D match to TRBD2 (5 bases). This CDR3 spans 15 amino acids. Looked up from germline, CDR1 is SGHTA and CDR2 is FQGTGA. V lost 4 bases and J 2 bases, leaving 13 bases between the germline ends. CDR3 residues: CASSSGSGNTDTQYF. The DNA read from the CDR3 is TGTGCCAGCAGCTCAGGAAGCGGAAACACAGATACG.

About this clone itself: The read ends 3 residues shy of where the CDR3 ends; the end is completed using the germline J gene. The V gene is TRBV30, the J gene TRBJ2-1; D ambiguous. V dropped 4 bases and J dropped 7 bases, with 14 bases sitting between them. The CDR3 loop spans 13 amino acids. Germline assignment: CDR1 GTSNPN and CDR2 SVGIG (reference sequence). This CDR3 is CAWKGTEVNEQFF. The covered CDR3 bases are TGTGCCTGGAAGGGCACGGAAGTGAATGAG.

In the case of this clone: The read gets to within 3 residues of the CDR3 end, and the germline J gene fills in the rest. This rearrangement joins TRBV2 to TRBJ2-3, with 7 bases fitting TRBD2. Germline CDR1 and CDR2: SNHLY and FYNNEI. The CDR3 consists of 15 residues. V lost 5 bases to trimming and J lost 6 bases; unmatched junction nucleotides: 11. Here the CDR3 reads CASSIGGGSRDTQYF. The CDR3 DNA, read in part, is TGTGCCAGCAGTATAGGAGGCGGGAGTAGGGATACG.

On this clone: The CDR3 end lies 3 residues beyond the end of the read and is filled in from the germline J gene. V and J are TRBV11-2 and TRBJ2-5; D gene uncertain. Germline V lookup: CDR1 SGHAT, CDR2 FQNNGV. The CDR3 is 12 residues long. Trimming pared 4 bases from V and 1 base from J, leaving 4 bases between. The covered CDR3 bases are TGTGCCAGCAGCTCTCGCCAAGAGACC. Protein product: CASSSRQET. From start to end, the CDR3 is CASSSRQETQYF. Variable domain in full (rest from reference TRBV11-2 and TRBJ2-5): EAGVAQSPRYKIIEKRQSVAFWCNPISGHATLYWYQQILGQGPKLLIQFQNNGVVDDSQLPKDRFSAERLKGVDSTLKIQPAKLEDSAVYLCASSSRQETQYFGPGTRLLVL.

On this clone itself: The missing CDR3 end, 3 residues past where the read stops, is filled in from the germline J gene. This sequence joins TRBV20-1 and TRBJ2-3; TRBD2 is a possible D gene (6 bases). The CDR3 runs 16 residues. Trimming cost V 3 bases and J 4 bases, with 20 bases left between them. Germline V lookup: CDR1 DFQATT, CDR2 SNEGSKA (reference sequence). The CDR3 here is CSASRRGYLRPDTQYF. The sequenced CDR3 bases are TGCAGTGCTAGTAGGCGGGGCTACCTTCGACCAGATACG.

With respect to this clone: The read finishes 3 residues shy of the CDR3 end, and the germline J gene is used to complete it. The rearrangement uses TRBV19 and TRBJ1-5, with D uncertain. This CDR3 has 14 residues. Germline V CDR1 and CDR2: LNHDA, SQIVND (reference sequence). V lost 4 bases, J lost 1 base, and 8 bases lay in between. CDR3 amino acids: CASSNTISNQPQHF. The DNA read from the CDR3 is TGTGCCAGTAGTAACACAATAAGCAATCAGCCC.

Comment on this clone: Read data end 3 residues before the CDR3 end; the end is taken from the germline J gene. This sequence joins TRBV7-6 and TRBJ2-1; D is possibly TRBD1 or TRBD2 (5 bases each). Germline V gene sequence: CDR1 SGHVS, CDR2 FNYEAQ. CDR3 length: 13 amino acids. The V end lost 1 base, the J end lost 7 bases, and 8 bases lay between the germline ends. The CDR3 DNA, read in part, is TGTGCCAGCAGCTTAGGCGAGGGGAATGAG. Translated: CASSLGEGNE. The CDR3 as a whole reads CASSLGEGNEQFF.

The CDR3 region is CASSESGISAPGELFF. Incomplete CDR3 DNA: TGTGCCAGCAGTGAATCAGGCATCTCCGCCCCCGGGGAG. V usage is TRBV6-1 and J usage is TRBJ2-2, with D uncertain. The CDR3 end lies 3 residues beyond the end of the read and is filled in from the germline J gene. Deletions cut 2 bases from V and 6 bases from J, with 16 bases between. The V gene's germline CDR1 is MNHNS and CDR2 SASEGT. CDR3 length: 16 residues.

Notes on this clone: Sequencing ends 3 residues short of the CDR3 end; the germline J gene provides the rest. The chain joins TRBV7-9 to TRBJ1-1; 9 positions match TRBD1. The trim removed 7 bases at V and 6 bases at J, leaving 12 bases unmatched. The CDR3 is made up of 15 amino acids. Germline CDR1 and CDR2: SEHNR and FQNEAQ (reference sequence). The sequenced CDR3 bases are TGTGCCAGCAATTTCCCGACAGGGGGTATAGCTGAA. It codes for CASNFPTGGIAE. The CDR3 as a whole reads CASNFPTGGIAEAFF.

Concerning this clone itself: The CDR3 end is not reached by the read, which stops 3 residues before it; the germline J gene fills it in. V is TRBV29-1 and J is TRBJ2-7, with 7 bases fitting TRBD1. In germline, CDR1 is SQVTM, CDR2 ANQGSEA. This CDR3 region has 13 residues. The V segment lost 7 bases and the J segment 4 bases; nucleotides outside the gene matches: 10. CDR3 DNA (partial): TGCAGCGCCCAGACAGGGTTGGGGTACGAG. This translates into CSAQTGLGYE. The entire CDR3 reads CSAQTGLGYEQYF.

A remark on this clone: Read coverage stops 3 residues before the CDR3 terminus; the germline J gene supplies the remainder. V is TRBV5-1 and J is TRBJ1-1; possible D gene TRBD1, 6 bases. The germline CDR1 and CDR2 sequences are SGHRS and YFSETQ. V was trimmed by 3 bases and J by 1 base, leaving 10 bases between them. The CDR3 spans 14 residues. CDR3 DNA, as far as it was read: TGCGCCAGCAGCTCCCCACAGGGGAACACTGAA. It encodes CASSSPQGNTE. The complete CDR3 protein is CASSSPQGNTEAFF.

In regard to this clone: The CDR3 extends 3 residues past the end of the read, so its final part is completed from the germline J gene. The chain couples TRBV30 to TRBJ2-3, with 7 positions matching TRBD2. Germline V lookup: CDR1 GTSNPN, CDR2 SVGIG (reference sequence). Unmatched junction bases numbered 8, after V lost 4 bases and J lost 4 bases. The CDR3 length is 14 residues. CDR3: CAWNHGGRADTQYF. The CDR3 bases that were read are TGTGCCTGGAATCACGGCGGGAGAGCAGATACG.

A word on this clone: From the germline J gene comes the end of the CDR3, since the read stops 3 residues before it. Other DNA variants within this sample encode the same CDR3. J is TRBJ1-1 and V is TRBV19; possibly TRBD1 for D (5 bases). Germline V lookup: CDR1 LNHDA, CDR2 SQIVND (reference sequence). This CDR3 comprises 13 residues. Trimming removed 3 bases from V and 4 bases from J, with 9 bases in between. The CDR3 sequence is CASSIQGGTEAFF. CDR3 DNA (partial): TGTGCCAGTAGTATCCAGGGCGGCACTGAA.

Comments on this clone: The CDR3 end lies 3 residues beyond the end of the read and is filled in from the germline J gene. This sequence joins TRBV11-3 and TRBJ1-2, with D tentatively TRBD1 (6 bases). Trimming left V 0 bases short and J 7 bases short, with 12 bases between. There are 14 residues in the CDR3. Per the germline V gene, CDR1 is SGHNT and CDR2 is YENEEA. CDR3 protein: CASSLEGGAGGYTF. CDR3 DNA (partial): TGTGCCAGCAGCTTAGAGGGGGGGGCTGGTGGC.

As regards this clone: The read terminates 3 residues ahead of where the CDR3 ends, so the germline J gene completes it. The chain couples TRBV2 to TRBJ2-7, with TRBD1 identical over 8 bases. Germline assignment: CDR1 SNHLY and CDR2 FYNNEI. With 3 bases clipped from V and 2 bases from J, the junction kept 3 bases outside the gene matches. The CDR3 sequence is 14 residues long. The DNA read from the CDR3 is TGTGCCAGCAGTGATCCACAGGGGGCCTACGAG. Its protein product is CASSDPQGAYE. The whole CDR3 is CASSDPQGAYEQYF.

About this clone itself: Read coverage stops 3 residues before the CDR3 terminus; the germline J gene supplies the remainder. The chain joins TRBV20-1 to TRBJ2-7, with a tentative D call TRBD2 (5 bases). Germline V gene sequence: CDR1 DFQATT, CDR2 SNEGSKA (reference sequence). Deletions cut 0 bases from V and 3 bases from J, with 15 bases between. The CDR3 runs to 15 residues. The CDR3 bases that were read are TGCAGTGCTAGAGATCCAGCGGCATCTTACTACGAG. Residues: CSARDPAASYYE. The entire CDR3 is CSARDPAASYYEQYF.

Concerning this clone itself: The DNA ends 3 residues before the CDR3 does, and the rest of the CDR3 is filled in from the germline J gene. V and J are TRBV19 and TRBJ2-7; the match to TRBD2 covers 9 bases. The CDR3 length is 13 residues. J lost 0 bases, V lost 9 bases, and 3 bases had no gene match. Per germline, CDR1 LNHDA and CDR2 SQIVND (reference sequence). The CDR3 protein is CASSGGSSYEQYF. The covered CDR3 bases are TGTGCCAGCAGCGGGGGGAGCTCCTACGAG.

Worth noting for this clone: The missing CDR3 end, 3 residues past where the read stops, is filled in from the germline J gene. The rearrangement links TRBV7-6 to TRBJ2-1; D is unclear. CDR1 SGHVS and CDR2 FNYEAQ come from the germline V gene. V dropped 1 base and J dropped 3 bases, with 7 bases sitting between them. This CDR3 has 14 amino acids. The CDR3 loop is CASSLGSDYNEQFF. Incomplete CDR3 DNA: TGTGCCAGCAGCTTAGGTTCAGACTACAATGAG.

As to this clone: The sequenced fragment ends 3 residues before the CDR3 boundary, so the rest is inferred from the germline J gene. V is TRBV19 and J is TRBJ1-2; TRBD1 might be the D (5 bases). This CDR3 spans 13 amino acids. Trimming removed 5 bases from V and 1 base from J, with 8 bases in between. CDR1 LNHDA and CDR2 SQIVND come from the germline V gene (reference sequence). Here the CDR3 reads CASSSTVNYGYTF. Incomplete CDR3 DNA: TGTGCCAGTAGTTCGACAGTTAACTATGGC.

With regard to this clone: The read gets to within 3 residues of the CDR3 end, and the germline J gene fills in the rest. The V and J genes are TRBV6-2 or TRBV6-3 and TRBJ2-1, with TRBD1 identical over 8 bases. CDR1 and CDR2 from the germline V gene are MNHEY and SVGEGT. V shed 6 bases and J 7 bases; nucleotides not matched to a gene: 11. The CDR3 length is 15 residues. The part of the CDR3 DNA that was read is TGTGCCAGCAGGGAAGGACAGGGACCTGGGAATGAG. It is translated as CASREGQGPGNE. From start to end, the CDR3 is CASREGQGPGNEQFF.